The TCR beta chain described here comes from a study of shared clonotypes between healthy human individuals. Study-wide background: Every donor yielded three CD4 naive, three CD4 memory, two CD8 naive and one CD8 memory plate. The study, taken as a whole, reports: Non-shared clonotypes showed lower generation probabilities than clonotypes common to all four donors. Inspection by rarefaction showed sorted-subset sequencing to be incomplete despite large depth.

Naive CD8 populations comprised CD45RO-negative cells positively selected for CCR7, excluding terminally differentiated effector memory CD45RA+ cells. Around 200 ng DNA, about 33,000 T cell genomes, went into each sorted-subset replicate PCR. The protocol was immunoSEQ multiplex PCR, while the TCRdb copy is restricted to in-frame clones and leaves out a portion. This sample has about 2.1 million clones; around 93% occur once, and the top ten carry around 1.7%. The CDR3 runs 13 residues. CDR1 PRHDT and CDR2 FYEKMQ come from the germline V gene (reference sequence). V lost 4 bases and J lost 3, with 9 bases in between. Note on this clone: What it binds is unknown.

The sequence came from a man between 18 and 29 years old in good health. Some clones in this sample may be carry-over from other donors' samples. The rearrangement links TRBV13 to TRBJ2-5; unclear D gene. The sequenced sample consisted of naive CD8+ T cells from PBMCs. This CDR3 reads CASSYGTEETQYF. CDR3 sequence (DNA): TGTGCCAGCAGCTACGGAACGGAAGAGACCCAGTACTTC.